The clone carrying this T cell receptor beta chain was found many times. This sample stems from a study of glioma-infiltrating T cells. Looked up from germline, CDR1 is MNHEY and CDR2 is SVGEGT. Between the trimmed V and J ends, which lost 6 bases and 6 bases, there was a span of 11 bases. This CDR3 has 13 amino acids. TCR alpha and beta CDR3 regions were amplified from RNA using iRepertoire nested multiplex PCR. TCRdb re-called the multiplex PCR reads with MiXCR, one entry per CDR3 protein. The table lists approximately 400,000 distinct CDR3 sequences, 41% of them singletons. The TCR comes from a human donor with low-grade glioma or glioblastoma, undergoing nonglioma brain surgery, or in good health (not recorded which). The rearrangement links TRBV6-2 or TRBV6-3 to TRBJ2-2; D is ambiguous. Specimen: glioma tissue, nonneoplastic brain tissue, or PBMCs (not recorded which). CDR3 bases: TGTGCCAGCAGCCGTCTAGTGGCCGGGGAGCTGTTTTTT. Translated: CASSRLVAGELFF.